This record looks at one T cell receptor (beta chain) sequence and its context. Authors' methods: The assay estimated nucleated cells by amplifying reference gene primers. Sequencing used immunoSEQ multiplex PCR; TCRdb keeps in-frame clones, though not all of them. D and trimming were read from the DNA, whereas the V and J calls and clone size are those reported in that table. The data contain 280,000 or so clones, about 90% of them singletons. The data stem from a study of blood T cell repertoires in COVID-19. Background on the study: PBMCs, B-cell-depleted T cells, or T cells were the source of the cDNA or gDNA that made up the material.

Germline values: CDR1 LNHDA, CDR2 SQIVND (reference sequence). The ends lost 6 bases at V and 4 bases at J; junction bases unmatched: 11. The CDR3 has 16 amino acids. Sequenced: peripheral blood. This chain uses TRBV19 with TRBJ2-1, with 8 bases matching TRBD1. The receptor was derived from a woman aged 30 to 39 who had recovered from COVID-19. CDR3 sequence reads: CASRNTRTGTYNEQFF. The CDR3 DNA follows: TGTGCCAGTAGGAATACCCGGACAGGGACTTACAATGAGCAGTTCTTC.